This note documents a single T cell receptor beta chain sequence. Its target antigen remains unknown. Within one base of it there is no much larger clone, and no base qualities were kept. The entry originates in a study of T-cell reconstitution after alpha-beta-depleted transplantation in children (dated by TCRdb to the mid-2010s). For context, the study as a whole: The study quantitatively tracked T-cell immune reconstitution after TCRalphabeta/CD19-depleted allogeneic hematopoietic cell transplantation in children using TCR repertoire profiling.

Counted from cysteine to phenylalanine, this CDR3 has 15 amino acids. Only the CDR3 region is kept as DNA, spanning 45 bases read in frame from base 1. Broader findings and caveats from the paper: In some patients, the high TCRbeta diversity seen at day 60 was put down to recipient T cells and intrathymic progenitors that had survived conditioning. Apparently early alphabetaT-cell count recovery about two months after transplant reportedly relied on only several hundred rapidly expanded clones derived from non-depleted graft cells. Hyperexpanded clone frequencies declined over subsequent months; after one year, T-cell counts and TCRbeta diversity were mostly attributed to newly produced T cells.

Preparation of the library involved PCR. The run used an Illumina HiSeq 2500. Molecular barcoding was employed in the preparation of TCR libraries, with unique molecular identifiers being used to normalize TCRbeta repertoire quantification. TCRdb redid the processing of the public reads, applying fastp at Q25 and MiXCR, and retained in-frame beta chains. A single entry per CDR3 protein holds the most common genes and DNA from its merged rows. Across this sample there are more than 500,000 distinct CDR3 sequences, with about 10% seen only once. The top ten constitute 12% to 15% of the sample. The intended sense of this specimen's treatment or condition label: allogeneic hematopoietic cell transplantation with graft depleted of TCRalphabeta T cells and CD19 B cells. The children who served as transplant recipients had been given grafts of TCRalphabeta/CD19-depleted allogeneic hematopoietic cells.

This sequence uses TRBV21-1 and TRBJ2-7. TRBV21-1 is termed a pseudogene. The receptor was derived from a female patient aged 2-9 years who had a stem cell transplant for aplastic anemia, so the T cells may come from the graft donor. Sample: PBMCs, mostly from graft donor cells, taken 180 days after TCRalphabeta/CD19-depleted stem cell transplant. The DNA sequence is TGTGCCAGCAGCAAAGCGGACGGGGATTTCAACGAGCAGTACTTC. It is translated as CASSKADGDFNEQYF.